This record looks at one T cell receptor (beta chain) sequence and its context. The data derive from a study of monozygotic twins with inflammatory bowel disease. Germline CDR1 SGHRS, CDR2 YFSETQ. This CDR3 contains 13 residues. TCRdb reworked the 5' RACE reads into one entry per CDR3 protein, no DNA. The sample is made up of 200,000 to 250,000 distinct CDR3 sequences, and the top ten hold about 8% of it. This clonotype was obtained from a human donor with ulcerative colitis or Crohn's disease, or a healthy co-twin of an affected twin (not recorded which). V is TRBV5-1 and J is TRBJ1-2. Sequenced sample: blood. CDR3 sequence reads: CASSLPRPGGYTF.